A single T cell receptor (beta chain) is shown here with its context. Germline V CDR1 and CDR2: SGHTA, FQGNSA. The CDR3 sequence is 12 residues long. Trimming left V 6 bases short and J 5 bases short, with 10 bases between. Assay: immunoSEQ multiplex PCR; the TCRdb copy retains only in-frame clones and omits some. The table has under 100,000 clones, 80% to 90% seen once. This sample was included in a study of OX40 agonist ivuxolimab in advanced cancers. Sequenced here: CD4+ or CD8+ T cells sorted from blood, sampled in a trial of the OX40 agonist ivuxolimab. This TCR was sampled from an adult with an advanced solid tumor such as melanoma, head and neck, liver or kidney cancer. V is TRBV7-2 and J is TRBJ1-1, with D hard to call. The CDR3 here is CASRLLGTEAFF. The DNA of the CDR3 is TGTGCCAGCAGATTGCTTGGGACTGAAGCTTTCTTT.